The rows below give T cell receptor beta chains drawn from one sample of a study of beta chain features in type 1 diabetes. TCRdb keeps only in-frame clones here, not all; method: immunoSEQ multiplex PCR. The sample has 310,000 or so clones, about 11% seen once. The specimen sequenced was naive CD4+ T cells from blood. The receptors were gathered from a woman aged 25 to 39 in good health. CDR3s include the opening cysteine and the closing phenylalanine or tryptophan. Fields, in order: V gene, D gene, clone size, J gene, CDR3 protein, CDR3 DNA. The D gene is left open where the match is weak. Not every row has a clone size; where given, it reads once, few, many or a size class.

TRBV5-4	.	few	TRBJ1-1	CASSKDGRLNTEAFF	TGTGCCAGCAGTAAAGACGGGAGATTGAACACTGAAGCTTTCTTT
TRBV7-9	.	.	TRBJ2-7	CASSLVPDSGRDEQYF	TGTGCCAGCAGCTTAGTCCCGGACAGTGGTCGCGACGAGCAGTACTTC
TRBV27	.	.	TRBJ2-3	CASSLGTSPPPQYF	TGTGCCAGCAGTCTCGGGACTTCACCCCCCCCGCAGTATTTT
TRBV7-3	TRBD1	few	TRBJ2-3	CASSPGGPADTQYF	TGTGCCAGCAGCCCAGGGGGCCCGGCAGATACGCAGTATTTT
TRBV9	TRBD2	few	TRBJ2-4	CASSPRAGGAIGDIQYF	TGTGCCAGCAGCCCCCGAGCGGGAGGTGCCATCGGGGACATTCAGTACTTC
TRBV25-1	.	.	TRBJ2-1	CATGKAGGYEQFF	TGTGCCACCGGGAAGGCAGGGGGGTATGAGCAGTTCTTC
TRBV25-1	TRBD2	few	TRBJ2-5	CASSSIQREFVSDF	TGTGCCAGCAGTTCGATTCAGCGGGAGTTTGTCTCGGACTTC
TRBV27	.	.	TRBJ2-7	CASSPGSRWISYEQYF	TGTGCCAGCAGTCCGGGATCACGGTGGATCTCCTACGAGCAGTACTTC
TRBV9	TRBD2	.	TRBJ2-7	CASSAGLAGGLYEQYF	TGTGCCAGCAGCGCTGGACTAGCGGGAGGTCTATACGAGCAGTACTTC
TRBV29-1	.	.	TRBJ2-7	CSVARGDYEQYF	TGCAGCGTTGCCAGGGGAGACTACGAGCAGTACTTC
TRBV7-3	TRBD2	few	TRBJ2-1	CASSTRTSGRAFYNEQFF	TGTGCCAGCAGCACACGGACTAGCGGGAGGGCCTTCTACAATGAGCAGTTCTTC
TRBV7-2	TRBD2	few	TRBJ2-5	CASSSEPLVAGGSGTQYF	TGTGCCAGCAGCTCCGAACCACTTGTAGCGGGAGGGAGCGGGACCCAGTACTTC
TRBV4-1	TRBD2	.	TRBJ2-1	CASSQEAGRKYNEQFF	TGCGCCAGCAGCCAAGAAGCGGGGCGGAAGTACAATGAGCAGTTCTTC
TRBV23-1	TRBD1	few	TRBJ2-7	CASSQSPRQGIAYEQYF	TGCGCCAGCAGTCAATCGCCCCGACAGGGGATTGCCTACGAGCAGTACTTC
TRBV19	.	few	TRBJ2-2	CASSFGGSNTGELFF	TGTGCCAGTAGTTTTGGGGGGTCGAACACCGGGGAGCTGTTTTTT
TRBV5-1	TRBD2	few	TRBJ2-1	CASSWTSGVSYNEQFF	TGCGCCAGCAGCTGGACTAGCGGAGTCTCCTACAATGAGCAGTTCTTC
TRBV10-3	TRBD1	.	TRBJ1-1	CAISGTGMESFF	TGTGCCATCAGCGGGACAGGGATGGAGTCTTTCTTT
TRBV28	.	few	TRBJ2-5	CASSLNRVRETQYF	TGTGCCAGCAGTCTCAACAGGGTCAGGGAGACCCAGTACTTC
TRBV7-9	.	.	TRBJ1-1	CASSSTTPTNTEAFF	TGTGCCAGCAGCTCTACGACACCTACAAACACTGAAGCTTTCTTT
TRBV19	.	.	TRBJ2-1	CASRDSGSYNEQFF	TGTGCCAGTAGGGATAGCGGCTCCTACAATGAGCAGTTCTTC
TRBV14	.	.	TRBJ2-6	CASSPRLSIGVLTF	TGTGCCAGCAGCCCCCGACTGAGTATCGGCGTCCTGACTTTC
TRBV7-2	.	few	TRBJ2-7	CASSISGNIYEQYF	TGTGCCAGCAGCATTAGCGGAAATATCTACGAGCAGTACTTC
TRBV7-2	.	few	TRBJ2-7	CASSSPGEIYEQYF	TGTGCCAGCAGCTCCCCAGGGGAGATATACGAGCAGTACTTC
TRBV13	.	.	TRBJ2-7	CASSLNTQEQYF	TGTGCCAGCAGCTTAAACACCCAGGAGCAGTACTTC
TRBV2	TRBD1	few	TRBJ2-5	CASSPWTGATLYQETQYF	TGTGCCAGCAGCCCTTGGACAGGAGCCACGTTGTACCAAGAGACCCAGTACTTC
TRBV7-3	TRBD2	.	TRBJ2-5	CASSPGLVGETQYF	TGTGCCAGCAGCCCGGGACTAGTGGGAGAGACCCAGTACTTC
TRBV18	.	.	TRBJ2-2	CASSPALNTGELFF	TGTGCCAGCTCACCAGCACTGAACACCGGGGAGCTGTTTTTT
TRBV7-2	.	.	TRBJ1-5	CASSSQNQPQHF	TGTGCCAGCAGCTCCCAAAATCAGCCCCAGCATTTT
TRBV5-6	TRBD1	few	TRBJ2-4	CASIGTADLAKNIQYF	TGTGCCAGCATCGGGACAGCGGATTTAGCCAAAAACATTCAGTACTTC
TRBV28	.	few	TRBJ1-3	CASSEPGNTIYF	TGTGCCAGCTCGGAGCCTGGAAACACCATATATTTT
TRBV7-8	.	.	TRBJ1-1	CASSFDTRGGEAFF	TGTGCCAGCAGCTTCGACACCCGCGGGGGTGAAGCTTTCTTT